This T cell receptor (beta chain) stems from a study of T cell changes during pregnancy in multiple sclerosis. The CDR3 consists of 17 residues. After removal of 4 bases from V and 8 bases from J, the junction contained 14 bases not matched to a gene. Germline V CDR1 and CDR2: SGHVS, FQNEAQ. The repertoire was sequenced with immunoSEQ multiplex PCR; TCRdb's copy has only in-frame clones and lacks some. The table records about 100,000 clones, roughly 92% of them present only once. This chain connects TRBV7-8 to TRBJ2-1; TRBD2 matches at 10 bases. The source material was peripheral blood, sampled after pregnancy. The sequence came from a female donor with multiple sclerosis, enrolled in a pregnancy study. CDR3 amino acids: CASSSAEASGSGYEQFF. The CDR3 nucleotides read TGTGCCAGCAGCTCAGCGGAGGCTAGCGGGAGTGGCTATGAGCAGTTCTTC. The full variable domain, rest sourced from reference TRBV7-8 and TRBJ2-1, is GAGVSQSPRYKVAKRGQDVALRCDPISGHVSLFWYQQALGQGPEFLTYFQNEAQLDKSGLPSDRFFAERPEGSVSTLKIQRTQQEDSAVYLCASSSAEASGSGYEQFFGPGTRLTVL.